Following are 20 T cell receptor beta chains from one sample sequenced in a study of T-cell memory formation after mild COVID-19. In TCRdb, the 5' RACE reads were re-called with MiXCR into one record per CDR3 protein. The sample consists of approximately 48,000 distinct CDR3 sequences, approximately 8% of them appearing once. Specimen: PBMCs or a T cell subset sorted from them (not recorded which). Receptor source: a man younger than 35 who had mild COVID-19 (a few samples of this study predate the infection). Cell type and time point are not known.

The genes are TRBV2 and TRBJ1-6; TRBD1 might be the D (5 bases). The V and J ends lost 3 bases and 9 bases respectively, with 12 bases between them. This CDR3 contains 14 residues. The germline V gene has CDR1 SNHLY and CDR2 FYNNEI. CDR3 amino acids: CASSEAGSGSPLHF. CDR3 DNA: TGTGCCAGCAGTGAGGCAGGGAGTGGTTCACCCCTCCACTTT. Variable domain in full (rest from reference TRBV2 and TRBJ1-6): EPEVTQTPSHQVTQMGQEVILRCVPISNHLYFYWYRQILGQKVEFLVSFYNNEISEKSEIFDDQFSVERPDGSNFTLKIRSTKLEDSAMYFCASSEAGSGSPLHFGNGTRLTVT.

The gene calls are TRBV10-3 and TRBJ2-7, with no clear D. The CDR3 extends over 13 amino acids. V was cut by 8 bases and J by 3 bases, with 14 bases left in between. CDR1 and CDR2 from the germline V gene are ENHRY and SYGVKD. CDR3 DNA: TGTGCCATCTCACCCAGTCCGGGCTACGAGCAGTACGTC. Translated: CAISPSPGYEQYV.

This clonotype was picked up many times. V usage is TRBV7-9 and J usage is TRBJ2-7, with D tentatively TRBD1 or TRBD2 (5 bases each). Germline-derived CDR1 and CDR2 are SEHNR and FQNEAQ (reference sequence). The CDR3 has 13 amino acids. V lost 4 bases, J lost 7 bases, and 14 bases lay in between. CDR3 DNA sequence: TGTGCCAGCAGCTCGGGACGGAGCCTTGAGCAGTACTTC. Amino acid sequence: CASSSGRSLEQYF.

This chain links TRBV7-2 with TRBJ1-1; D gene uncertain. Between the trimmed V and J ends, which lost 2 bases and 10 bases, there was a span of 11 bases. CDR1 is SGHTA, CDR2 FQGNSA, per germline. CDR3 length: 12 residues. The CDR3 nucleotides read TGTGCCAGCAGCTTATTCGACCGACGAGCTTTCTTT. It specifies CASSLFDRRAFF. Full variable domain (rest looked up from reference TRBV7-2 and TRBJ1-1): GAGVSQSPSNKVTEKGKDVELRCDPISGHTALYWYRQSLGQGLEFLIYFQGNSAPDKSGLPSDRFSAERTGGSVSTLTIQRTQQEDSAVYLCASSLFDRRAFFGQGTRLTVV.

The chain uses TRBV7-6 and TRBJ2-5; D call uncertain. The CDR3 is 13 amino acids. Germline V CDR1 and CDR2: SGHVS, FNYEAQ. V was clipped by 3 bases and J by 5 bases, with 10 bases between them. The DNA of the CDR3 is TGTGCCAGCAGCTTCCGTTTCGGGGAGACCCAGTACTTC. As protein: CASSFRFGETQYF.

This clonotype came up a few times. The V and J genes are TRBV6-5 and TRBJ2-3; no firm D call. Germline V gene data show CDR1 as MNHEY and CDR2 as SVGAGI. Trimming shortened V by 6 bases and J by 4 bases, and 20 bases separated the two germline ends. CDR3 length equals 16 residues. This chain's CDR3 is CASSPGWATGADTQYF. The CDR3 coding sequence is TGTGCCAGCAGCCCCGGCTGGGCTACTGGGGCAGATACGCAGTATTTT.

This clonotype was detected many times. This chain connects TRBV12-3 or TRBV12-4 to TRBJ2-5, with 7 positions matching TRBD1. The V gene end was trimmed by 9 bases and the J gene end by 9 bases; junction bases not matched to a gene: 16. This CDR3 has 14 residues. The CDR3 bases are TGTGCCAGTACCAGGGGACAGTATATGTCGGCCCAGTACTTC. Its translation is CASTRGQYMSAQYF.

Comments on this clonotype: A junction end diverges from the germline sequence, so it may reflect a read error. The V call is TRBV7-2, the J call TRBJ1-6, with D perhaps matching TRBD1 (6 bases). This CDR3 contains 14 residues. Germline V gives CDR1 SGHTA, CDR2 FQGNSA. The CDR3 coding sequence is TGTGCCGGCAGCTCACAGGGAAGGAATTCACCCCTCCACTTT. It is translated as CAGSSQGRNSPLHF. The complete variable domain, with remaining parts taken from reference TRBV7-2 and TRBJ1-6, reads GAGVSQSPSNKVTEKGKDVELRCDPISGHTALYWYRQSLGQGLEFLIYFQGNSAPDKSGLPSDRFSAERTGGSVSTLTIQRTQQEDSAVYLCAGSSQGRNSPLHFGNGTRLTVT.

This clonotype turned up a few times. This sequence joins TRBV20-1 and TRBJ2-7; TRBD1 might be the D (6 bases). The germline CDR1 and CDR2 sequences are DFQATT and SNEGSKA (reference sequence). With 0 bases removed from V and 2 bases from J, the gap between germline ends came to 14 bases. The CDR3 has 15 amino acids. DNA for the CDR3: TGCAGTGCTAGAGACGAGTCCAGGGGCCCCTACGAGCAGTACTTC. Its protein product is CSARDESRGPYEQYF.

Many counts were recorded for this clonotype. The chain carries TRBV2 and TRBJ1-2, with TRBD1 matching over 9 bases. Trimming cost V 5 bases and J 5 bases; bases outside gene matches: 6. Germline values: CDR1 SNHLY, CDR2 FYNNEI. The CDR3 spans 14 residues. This CDR3 reads CASSQDRGRYGYTF. Written as DNA, the CDR3 is TGTGCCAGCAGTCAGGACAGGGGACGGTATGGCTACACCTTC.

This clonotype was counted many times. The V call is TRBV12-3 or TRBV12-4, the J call TRBJ1-1, with a weak D call TRBD1 (5 bases). The CDR3 is 14 amino acids. V gave up 3 bases and J gave up 10 bases, with 18 bases separating them. The CDR3 nucleotides read TGTGCCAGCAGTTTGCGGGACCCTACCCGGGGAGCTTTCTTT. Translation: CASSLRDPTRGAFF.

This clonotype was seen a handful of times. This sequence joins TRBV29-1 and TRBJ1-3, with D possibly TRBD1 on 5 matching bases. The germline CDR1 and CDR2 sequences are SQVTM and ANQGSEA. This CDR3 spans 19 amino acids. Trimming removed 0 bases at V and 0 bases at J, with 21 bases between. CDR3 bases: TGCAGCGTTGAAGATCGTCTCGGGTCACTCGGGGGCTCTGGAAACACCATATATTTT. Protein sequence: CSVEDRLGSLGGSGNTIYF.

This clonotype was seen a few times. The V gene is TRBV3-1, the J gene TRBJ2-6, with D unclear. CDR1 LGHDT and CDR2 YNNKEL come from the germline V gene (reference sequence). The CDR3 length is 14 residues. Trimming cost V 1 base and J 4 bases, with 5 bases left between them. This CDR3 is CASSQAAGANVLTF. Here the CDR3 DNA reads TGTGCCAGCAGCCAAGCTGCCGGGGCCAACGTCCTGACTTTC.

In its sample, this clonotype was seen a few times. This chain links TRBV29-1 with TRBJ2-5, with no clear D. V was pared by 0 bases and J by 5 bases, with 10 bases between. Germline CDR1 and CDR2: SQVTM and ANQGSEA. The CDR3 spans 13 residues. As DNA, the CDR3 is TGCAGCGTTGAAGAGTGGATCGGGGAGACCCAGTACTTC. Its protein product is CSVEEWIGETQYF.

This sequence joins TRBV3-1 and TRBJ2-1, with a tentative D call TRBD2 (6 bases). This CDR3 is built from 16 residues. Germline loops: CDR1 LGHDT, CDR2 YNNKEL (reference sequence). Deletions cut 5 bases from V and 0 bases from J, with 14 bases between. The CDR3 protein is CASSDSGLSSYNEQFF. As DNA, the CDR3 is TGTGCCAGCAGCGATAGCGGCCTCAGCTCCTACAATGAGCAGTTCTTC.

This clonotype was detected ten times or more. The chain links TRBV6-6 to TRBJ2-5; D remains unclear. The CDR3 runs 12 residues. Germline assignment: CDR1 MNHNY and CDR2 SVGAGI (reference sequence). Trimming took 7 bases from V and 5 from J, leaving 11 bases between them. CDR3 DNA: TGTGCCAGCACCCGACCCATGGAGACCCAGTACTTC. It encodes CASTRPMETQYF.

The rearrangement links TRBV7-2 to TRBJ1-5, with D possibly matching TRBD1 (6 bases). The CDR3 contains 13 residues. Germline V gene sequence: CDR1 SGHTA, CDR2 FQGNSA. The V gene lost 5 bases and the J gene lost 5 bases, with 10 bases spanning the gap. The CDR3 bases are TGTGCCAGCAGCCCAGGGGTCGATCAGCCCCAGCATTTT. Residues: CASSPGVDQPQHF.

This clonotype was recorded many times. This sequence joins TRBV5-5 and TRBJ1-3, with D unclear. Trimming removed 4 bases from V and 3 bases from J, with 8 bases in between. CDR3 length: 13 amino acids. Looked up from germline, CDR1 is SGHKS and CDR2 is YYEKEE (reference sequence). This CDR3 reads CASSLPGGNTIYF. CDR3 nucleotides: TGTGCCAGCAGCCTACCCGGTGGAAACACCATATATTTT.

This rearrangement joins TRBV4-2 to TRBJ1-1; weak D call: TRBD1 (5 bases). CDR1 and CDR2 (germline): LGHNA, YNFKEQ. Trimming took 1 base from V and 6 from J, leaving 18 bases between them. The CDR3 is 16 amino acids. The CDR3 sequence: CASSQGQGRRDAEAFF. The DNA for the CDR3 is TGTGCCAGCAGCCAAGGGCAGGGAAGAAGGGACGCTGAAGCTTTCTTT.

This clonotype was counted many times. The V gene is TRBV25-1, the J gene TRBJ2-1; TRBD1 might be the D (6 bases). Trimming stripped 5 bases from V and 0 bases from J, with 11 bases between. This CDR3 has 15 amino acids. The germline gives CDR1 MGHDK, CDR2 SYGVNS. The CDR3, as DNA: TGTGCCAGCAGTTTACAGGGAAACTCCTACAATGAGCAGTTCTTC. Amino acid sequence: CASSLQGNSYNEQFF. The full variable domain, with the rest looked up from reference TRBV25-1 and TRBJ2-1, is EADIYQTPRYLVIGTGKKITLECSQTMGHDKMYWYQQDPGMELHLIHYSYGVNSTEKGDLSSESTVSRIRTEHFPLTLESARPSHTSQYLCASSLQGNSYNEQFFGPGTRLTVL.